This T cell receptor (beta chain) was sequenced in a study of T cell repertoires in aging, cancer and after chemotherapy. TCR beta rearrangements were amplified from peripheral blood genomic DNA. This clonotype was detected a few times. TRB rearrangements spanning V, D and J were amplified using mixed TRB-A/B primers. TCRdb independently ran MiXCR on the multiplex PCR reads; one entry per CDR3 protein. The top ten clones hold roughly 10% of a sample with some 7,900 distinct CDR3 sequences, 32% of them seen once. This clonotype was sampled from a human donor in good health. Sample: blood.

The CDR3 loop is CASSTAGGTEAFF. CDR3 in DNA: TGTGCCAGTAGTACAGCCGGGGGAACTGAAGCTTTCTTT. V gene TRBV19 combines with J gene TRBJ1-1, with a possible D match to TRBD1 (5 bases). The V end was cut by 4 bases, the J end by 5 bases, with 11 bases between. The germline gives CDR1 LNHDA, CDR2 SQIVND (reference sequence). The CDR3 runs to 13 residues.